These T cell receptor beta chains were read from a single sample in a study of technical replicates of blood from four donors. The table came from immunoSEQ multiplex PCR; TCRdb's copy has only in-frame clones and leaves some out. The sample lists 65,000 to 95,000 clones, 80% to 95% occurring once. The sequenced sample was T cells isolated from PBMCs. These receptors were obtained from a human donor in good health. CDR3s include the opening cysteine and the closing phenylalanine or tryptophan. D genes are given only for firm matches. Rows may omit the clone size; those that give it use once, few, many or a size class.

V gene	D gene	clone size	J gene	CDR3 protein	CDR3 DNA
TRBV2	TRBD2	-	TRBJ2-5	CASGAGLVPLGDQETQYF	TGTGCCAGCGGGGCCGGACTAGTTCCGTTAGGGGACCAAGAGACCCAGTACTTC
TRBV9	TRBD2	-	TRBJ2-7	CASSPHSGRGTYEQYF	TGTGCCAGCAGCCCCCATAGCGGGAGGGGGACCTACGAGCAGTACTTC
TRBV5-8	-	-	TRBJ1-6	CASSPYQGFSYNSPLHF	TGTGCCAGCAGCCCTTATCAGGGATTCTCCTATAATTCACCCCTCCACTTT
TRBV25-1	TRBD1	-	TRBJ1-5	CASRGQNNQPQHF	TGTGCCAGCAGGGGACAGAACAATCAGCCCCAGCATTTT
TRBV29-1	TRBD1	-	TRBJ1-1	CSVDRENTEAFF	TGCAGCGTCGACAGGGAGAACACTGAAGCTTTCTTT
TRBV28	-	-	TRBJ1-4	CASSFSLMTDRNEKLFF	TGTGCCAGCAGTTTCTCCCTAATGACAGACAGAAATGAAAAACTGTTTTTT
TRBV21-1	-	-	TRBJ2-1	CASSAKWVEFAGKLRELYNEQFF	TGTGCCAGCAGCGCAAAATGGGTTGAGTTCGCTGGGAAATTGAGGGAGTTATACAATGAGCAGTTCTTC
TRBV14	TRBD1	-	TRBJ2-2	CASSRQGVTGELFF	TGTGCCAGCAGCCGACAGGGGGTAACCGGGGAGCTGTTTTTT
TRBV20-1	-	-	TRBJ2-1	CSARGGNEQFF	TGCAGTGCTAGGGGGGGAAATGAGCAGTTCTTC
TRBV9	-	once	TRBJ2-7	CASSVGVTYEQYF	TGTGCCAGCAGCGTCGGGGTTACCTACGAGCAGTACTTC